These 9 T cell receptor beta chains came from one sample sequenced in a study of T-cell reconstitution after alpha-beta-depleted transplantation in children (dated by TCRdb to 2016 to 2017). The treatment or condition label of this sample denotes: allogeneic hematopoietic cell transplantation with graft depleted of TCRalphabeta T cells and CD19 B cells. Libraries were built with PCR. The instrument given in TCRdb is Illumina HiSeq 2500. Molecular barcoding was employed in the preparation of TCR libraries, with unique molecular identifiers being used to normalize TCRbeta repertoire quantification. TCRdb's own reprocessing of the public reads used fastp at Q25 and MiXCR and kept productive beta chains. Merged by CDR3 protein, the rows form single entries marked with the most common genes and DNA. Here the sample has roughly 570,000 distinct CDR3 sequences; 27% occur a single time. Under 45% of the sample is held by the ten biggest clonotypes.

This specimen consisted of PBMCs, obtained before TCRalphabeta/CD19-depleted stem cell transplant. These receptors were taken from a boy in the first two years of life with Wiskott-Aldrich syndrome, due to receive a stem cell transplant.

In DNA, the CDR3 is TGTGCCAGCAGTTTAGCGGGCGGACTAGCGGGAGCCGTGTACAATGAGCAGTTCTTC. It codes for CASSLAGGLAGAVYNEQFF. V gene TRBV12-3 or TRBV12-4 combines with J gene TRBJ2-1; 13 bases map to TRBD2. V lost 0 bases to trimming and J lost 4 bases; unmatched junction nucleotides: 9. This CDR3 has 19 amino acids.

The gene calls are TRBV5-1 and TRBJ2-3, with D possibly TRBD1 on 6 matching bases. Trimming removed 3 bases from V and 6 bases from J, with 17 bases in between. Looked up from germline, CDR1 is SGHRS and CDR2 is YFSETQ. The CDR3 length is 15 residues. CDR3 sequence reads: CASSSGVDLGDTQYF. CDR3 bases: TGCGCCAGCAGCTCAGGGGTTGACTTAGGTGATACGCAGTATTTT. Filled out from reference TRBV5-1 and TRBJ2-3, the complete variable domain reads KAGVTQTPRYLIKTRGQQVTLSCSPISGHRSVSWYQQTPGQGLQFLFEYFSETQRNKGNFPGRFSGRQFSNSRSEMNVSTLELGDSALYLCASSSGVDLGDTQYFGPGTRLTVL.

The CDR3 nucleotides are TGTGCCAGCAGTCGGGACACCCCTAACTATGGCTACACCTTC. This gives the protein CASSRDTPNYGYTF. This chain uses TRBV2 with TRBJ1-2, with D perhaps TRBD1 (6 bases). The germline gives CDR1 SNHLY, CDR2 FYNNEI. Trimming took 5 bases from V and 0 from J, leaving 10 bases between them. The CDR3 sequence is 14 residues long.

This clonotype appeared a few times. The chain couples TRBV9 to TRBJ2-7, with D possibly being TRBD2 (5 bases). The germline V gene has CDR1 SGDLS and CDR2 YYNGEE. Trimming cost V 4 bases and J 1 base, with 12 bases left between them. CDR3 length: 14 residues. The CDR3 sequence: CASSPSGTSYEQYF. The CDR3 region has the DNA TGTGCCAGCAGCCCCAGCGGTACGTCCTACGAGCAGTACTTC.

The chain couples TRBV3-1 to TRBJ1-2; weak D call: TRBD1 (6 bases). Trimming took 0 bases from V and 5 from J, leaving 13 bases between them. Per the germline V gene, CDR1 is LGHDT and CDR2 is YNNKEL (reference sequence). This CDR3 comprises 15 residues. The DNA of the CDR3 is TGTGCCAGCAGCCAAGAGGGGGGCGCGTGGTATGGCTACACCTTC. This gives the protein CASSQEGGAWYGYTF.

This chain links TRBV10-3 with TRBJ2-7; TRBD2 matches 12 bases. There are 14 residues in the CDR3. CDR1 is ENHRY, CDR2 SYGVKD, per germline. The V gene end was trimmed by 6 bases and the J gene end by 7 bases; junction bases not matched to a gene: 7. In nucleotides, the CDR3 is TGTGCCATCAGAAGACTAGCGGGAGTGGGAGAGCAGTACTTC. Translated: CAIRRLAGVGEQYF.

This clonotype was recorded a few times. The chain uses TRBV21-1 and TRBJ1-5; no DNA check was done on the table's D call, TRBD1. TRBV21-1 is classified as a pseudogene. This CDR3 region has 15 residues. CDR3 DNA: TGTGCCAGCAGCAAAGAACGGGCAGGTAGCCAGCCCCAGCATTTT. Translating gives CASSKERAGSQPQHF.

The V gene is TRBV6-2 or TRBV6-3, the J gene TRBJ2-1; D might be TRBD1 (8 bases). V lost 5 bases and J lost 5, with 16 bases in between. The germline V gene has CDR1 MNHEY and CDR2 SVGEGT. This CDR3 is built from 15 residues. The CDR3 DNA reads TGTGCCAGCAGTGGACAGGGACTACCGGACAATGAGCAGTTCTTC. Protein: CASSGQGLPDNEQFF.

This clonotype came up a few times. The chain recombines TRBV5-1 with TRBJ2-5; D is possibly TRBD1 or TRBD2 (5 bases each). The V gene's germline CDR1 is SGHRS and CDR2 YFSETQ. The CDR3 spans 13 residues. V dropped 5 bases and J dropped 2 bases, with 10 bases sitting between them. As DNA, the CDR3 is TGCGCCAGCAGAAAGGGACCGCAAGAGACCCAGTACTTC. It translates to CASRKGPQETQYF.